Following are 5 T cell receptor beta chains from one sample sequenced in a study of human T cells and chemical hapten exposure. As to time point: patch test 3, about 24 weeks after DPC sensitization. Treatment meaning: therapeutic diphenylcyclopropenone sensitization with weekly scalp DPC. Using its own MiXCR run on the RACE reads, TCRdb lists one record per CDR3 protein. The repertoire has roughly 200,000 distinct CDR3 sequences, 20% to 25% of them found once; the top ten carry 2.5%. Source: whole blood, taken in connection with sensitization to the hapten diphenylcyclopropenone (DPC). Receptors originate from a woman aged 40-49 years with alopecia areata. Some clones in this sample may be carry-over from other donors' samples.

The sample holds a few counts of this clonotype. The chain links TRBV20-1 to TRBJ2-7; TRBD2 aligns across 7 bases. The germline V gene encodes CDR1 DFQATT and CDR2 SNEGSKA (reference sequence). The CDR3 runs 12 residues. V gave up 7 bases and J gave up 0 bases; unmatched junction bases: 3. The CDR3 here is CSGREYSYEQYF. DNA for the CDR3: TGCAGTGGGCGGGAGTACTCCTACGAGCAGTACTTC.

The chain's CDR3 is CASSWSISYEQYF. DNA of the CDR3: TGTGCCAGCAGTTGGTCCATCTCCTACGAGCAGTACTTC. The rearrangement joins TRBV12-3 or TRBV12-4 to TRBJ2-7; D not resolved. Deletions cut 4 bases from V and 0 bases from J, with 7 bases between. The CDR3 is 13 residues long.

This clonotype appeared a few times. The chain has TRBV5-1 and TRBJ2-4, with 9 bases lining up with TRBD1. Trimming removed 0 bases from V and 0 bases from J; junction bases left unmatched: 16. Germline V gives CDR1 SGHRS, CDR2 YFSETQ. The CDR3 loop spans 21 amino acids. The CDR3 DNA sequence: TGCGCCAGCAGCTTGGACCCCATCCGGGACAGGGTTAATGGAGCCAAAAACATTCAGTACTTC. This gives the protein CASSLDPIRDRVNGAKNIQYF.

The chain uses TRBV6-1 and TRBJ1-5; D remains unclear. This CDR3 has 13 residues. V was clipped by 5 bases and J by 3 bases, with 8 bases between them. Per the germline V gene, CDR1 is MNHNS and CDR2 is SASEGT. CDR3 residues: CASSTRINQPQHF. The CDR3 DNA follows: TGTGCCAGCAGTACAAGAATCAATCAGCCCCAGCATTTT.

The genes are TRBV18 and TRBJ2-5; D is perhaps TRBD1 (5 bases). This CDR3 spans 13 amino acids. Trimming cost V 2 bases and J 2 bases, with 6 bases left between them. Germline V gene lookup returns CDR1 KGHSH and CDR2 LQKENI. The CDR3 loop reads CASSPNRQETQYF. CDR3 sequence (DNA): TGTGCCAGCTCACCAAACAGGCAAGAGACCCAGTACTTC.